The subject of this entry is one T cell receptor (beta chain). Its antigen is not known. Germline CDR1 reads SGHNT; CDR2 reads YYREEE (reference sequence). The CDR3 runs to 15 residues. V shed 0 bases and J 3 bases; nucleotides not matched to a gene: 5. The sample comes from a study of cytomegalovirus exposure and HLA in healthy donors. Study-wide results and caveats: The authors later found most CMV-associated TCR beta chains appeared HLA-restricted. Most TCR beta V segments were productive about 87% or about 30% of the time in an earlier analysis. It is likely that the observed cluster of highly shared sequence variants was a sequencing artifact.

PCR used 60 Vbeta primers and 13 Jbeta primers. TCRdb's table, derived via immunoSEQ multiplex PCR, lists solely in-frame clones and lacks some. The profile shows approximately 81,000 clones, roughly 83% of them singletons. The sequenced material came from PBMCs. This TCR was sampled from a woman aged 45-60 years in good health and CMV-seronegative. J is TRBJ2-7 and V is TRBV5-4; 8 positions match TRBD1. This CDR3 is CASSLGQGAYYEQYF. DNA for the CDR3: TGTGCCAGCAGCTTGGGTCAGGGGGCATACTACGAGCAGTACTTC.